The clone carrying this T cell receptor (beta chain) has a single count. Antigen specificity is unknown. The CDR3 length is 15 residues. Germline V CDR1 and CDR2: SGHTA, FQGNSA. The V end lost 1 base, the J end lost 8 bases, and 12 bases lay between the germline ends. This record belongs to a study of T cell responses to AZD1222 COVID-19 vaccine. Study results and limitations: Two AZD1222 doses significantly raised spike-specific TCR breadth and depth over controls. Recipients of AZD1222 seropositive at baseline numbered only five or six. Regions 160-218 and 743-854 held dominance among vaccine-associated CD4 TCRs, which spanned spike. White British donors predominated, females outnumbered males, and clonal diversity was possibly underestimated.

TCRdb keeps only in-frame clones here, not all; method: immunoSEQ multiplex PCR. The data contain approximately 100,000 clones, about nine tenths of them seen just once; the ten biggest clones take up around 1.3%. Material: peripheral blood, obtained on day 0 of AZD1222 vaccination. The chain uses TRBV7-2 and TRBJ1-6; unclear D gene. The sequence was obtained from an adult in good health. The CDR3 DNA is TGTGCCAGCAGCTTAGATTCGGCAGGTGATTCACCCCTCCACTTT. Translation gives CASSLDSAGDSPLHF.